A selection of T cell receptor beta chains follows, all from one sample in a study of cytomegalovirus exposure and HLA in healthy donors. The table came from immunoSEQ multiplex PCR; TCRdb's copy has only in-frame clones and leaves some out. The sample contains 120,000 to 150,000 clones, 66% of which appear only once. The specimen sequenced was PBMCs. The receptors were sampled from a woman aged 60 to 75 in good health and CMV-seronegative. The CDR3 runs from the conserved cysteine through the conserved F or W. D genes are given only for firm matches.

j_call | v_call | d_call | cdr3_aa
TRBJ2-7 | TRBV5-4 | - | CASSEGRDWPYEQYF
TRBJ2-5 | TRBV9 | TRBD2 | CASSPLGRGVQETQYF
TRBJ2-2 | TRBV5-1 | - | CASSRLRMNTGELFF
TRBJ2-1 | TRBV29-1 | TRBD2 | CSVDLAVNEQFF
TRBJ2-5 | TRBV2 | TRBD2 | CASSGRQGGETQYF
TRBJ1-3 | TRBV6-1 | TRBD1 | CASKDRAGNTIYF
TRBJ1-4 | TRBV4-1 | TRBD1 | CASSQDPVGQTNEKLFF
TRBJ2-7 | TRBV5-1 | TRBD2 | CASRGGTRAEYEQYF
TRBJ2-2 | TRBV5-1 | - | CASSSLRGGELFF
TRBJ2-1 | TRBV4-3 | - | CASSQAYTGNEQFF
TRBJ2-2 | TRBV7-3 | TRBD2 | CASSQGLAGWGTRELFF
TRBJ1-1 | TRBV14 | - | CASSQRFGRGTEAFF
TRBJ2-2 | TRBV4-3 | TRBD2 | CASSSVLAGFDSGELFF
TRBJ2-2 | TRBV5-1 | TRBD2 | CASSLGLATTGELFF
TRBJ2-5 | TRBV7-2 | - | CASSFERETQYF
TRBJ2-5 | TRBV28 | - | CASSTLPPGQETQYF
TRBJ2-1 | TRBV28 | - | CASSQGGRSSYNEQFF
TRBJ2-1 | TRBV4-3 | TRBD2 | CASSQRATSGPGDEQFF
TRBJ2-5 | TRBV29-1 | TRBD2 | CSAAGLAGGGQETQYF
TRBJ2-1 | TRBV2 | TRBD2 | CASSAGRGDYNEQFF
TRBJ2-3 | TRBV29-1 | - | CSVQKLTGGDTQYF
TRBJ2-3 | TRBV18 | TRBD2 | CASSLGTSGNRDTQYF
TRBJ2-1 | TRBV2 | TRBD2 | CASSDPAGGYNEQFF
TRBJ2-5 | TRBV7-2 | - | CASSSGIQETQYF
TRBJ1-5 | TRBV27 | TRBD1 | CASSPRQGSGNQPQHF
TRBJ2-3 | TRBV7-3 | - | CASGPDHTDTQYF
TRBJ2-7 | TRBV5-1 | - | CASSLSTLYEQYF
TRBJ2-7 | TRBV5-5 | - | CASSWAGLHYEQYF
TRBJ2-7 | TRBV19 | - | CASSFGHEQYF
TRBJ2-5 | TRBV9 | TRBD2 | CASTGGGLQETQYF
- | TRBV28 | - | CASSSAHRAYEQYF
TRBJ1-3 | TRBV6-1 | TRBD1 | CASSLTGLGGNTIYF
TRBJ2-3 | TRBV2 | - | CASGWETTDTQYF
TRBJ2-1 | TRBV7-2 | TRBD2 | CASSFLAGAGGEQFF
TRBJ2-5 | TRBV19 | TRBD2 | CASSRLALQETQYF
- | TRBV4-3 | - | CASSQVVGGGSYEQYF
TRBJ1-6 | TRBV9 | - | CASSVLGRENSPLHF
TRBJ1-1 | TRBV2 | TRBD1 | CASSGTGRTEAFF
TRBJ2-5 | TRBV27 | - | CASSLWGEGTQYF
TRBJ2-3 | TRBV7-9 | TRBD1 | CSSSSSTGASTDTQYF
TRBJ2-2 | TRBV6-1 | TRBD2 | CASSASSGGAVGELFF
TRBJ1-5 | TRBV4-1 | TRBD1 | CASSQEETGLHGSNQPQHF
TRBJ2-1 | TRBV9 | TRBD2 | CASSVASGRAATLYNEQFF
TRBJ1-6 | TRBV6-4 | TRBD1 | CASSARTGGGSPLHF
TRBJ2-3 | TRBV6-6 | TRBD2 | CASNPSGGPDTQYF
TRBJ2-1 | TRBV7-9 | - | CASSLALRGAYNEQFF